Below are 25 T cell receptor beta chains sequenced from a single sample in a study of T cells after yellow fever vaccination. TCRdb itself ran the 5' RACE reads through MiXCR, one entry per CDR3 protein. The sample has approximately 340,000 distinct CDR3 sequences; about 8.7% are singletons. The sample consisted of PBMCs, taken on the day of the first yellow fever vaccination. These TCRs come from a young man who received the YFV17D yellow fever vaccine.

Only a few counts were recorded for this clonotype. The CDR3 bases are TGTGCCAGCAGCTTCGGACAGACGTTAGCTAACTATGGCTACACCTTC. It is translated as CASSFGQTLANYGYTF. V is TRBV5-5 and J is TRBJ1-2; perhaps TRBD1 as D (6 bases). V was trimmed by 2 bases and J by 0 bases, leaving 14 bases between them. The CDR3 has 16 residues. Germline V gene lookup returns CDR1 SGHKS and CDR2 YYEKEE (reference sequence).

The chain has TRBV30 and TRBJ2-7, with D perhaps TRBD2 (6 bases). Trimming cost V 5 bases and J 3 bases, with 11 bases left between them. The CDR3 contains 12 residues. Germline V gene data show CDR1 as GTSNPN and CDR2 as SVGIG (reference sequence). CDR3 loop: CAWGAGRYEQYF. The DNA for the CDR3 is TGTGCCTGGGGTGCGGGGCGCTACGAGCAGTACTTC.

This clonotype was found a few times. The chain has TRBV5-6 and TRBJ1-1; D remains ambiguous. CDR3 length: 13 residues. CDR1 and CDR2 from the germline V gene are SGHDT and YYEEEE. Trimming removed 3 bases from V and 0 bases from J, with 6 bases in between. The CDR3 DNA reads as TGTGCCAGCAGCTGGGAGATGAACACTGAAGCTTTCTTT. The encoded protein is CASSWEMNTEAFF.

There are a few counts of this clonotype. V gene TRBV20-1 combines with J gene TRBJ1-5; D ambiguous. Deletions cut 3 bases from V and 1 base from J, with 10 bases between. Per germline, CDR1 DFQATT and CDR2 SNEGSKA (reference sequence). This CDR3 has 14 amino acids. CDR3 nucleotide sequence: TGCAGTGCTAGTAGGGATATGAGCAATCAGCCCCAGCATTTT. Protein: CSASRDMSNQPQHF.

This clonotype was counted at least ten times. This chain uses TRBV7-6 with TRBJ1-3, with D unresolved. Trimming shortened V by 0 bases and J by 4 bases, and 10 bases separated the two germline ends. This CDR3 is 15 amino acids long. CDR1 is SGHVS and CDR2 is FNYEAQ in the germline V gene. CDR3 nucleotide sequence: TGTGCCAGCAGCTTAGCGCGGGCGGCAGGAAACACCATATATTTT. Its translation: CASSLARAAGNTIYF.

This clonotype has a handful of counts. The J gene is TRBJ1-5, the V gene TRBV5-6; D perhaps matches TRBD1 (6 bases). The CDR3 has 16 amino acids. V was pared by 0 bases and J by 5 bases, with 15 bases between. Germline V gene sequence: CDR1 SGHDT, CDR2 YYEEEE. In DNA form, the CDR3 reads TGTGCCAGCAGCTTGGCAGGGGAAGGGGACCATCAGCCCCAGCATTTT. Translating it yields CASSLAGEGDHQPQHF.

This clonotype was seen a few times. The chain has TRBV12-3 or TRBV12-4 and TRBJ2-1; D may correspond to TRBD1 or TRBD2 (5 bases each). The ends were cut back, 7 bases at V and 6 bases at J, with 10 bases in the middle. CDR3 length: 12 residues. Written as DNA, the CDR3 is TGTGCCAGCACCGGGACGGGCAATGAGCAGTTCTTC. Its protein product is CASTGTGNEQFF.

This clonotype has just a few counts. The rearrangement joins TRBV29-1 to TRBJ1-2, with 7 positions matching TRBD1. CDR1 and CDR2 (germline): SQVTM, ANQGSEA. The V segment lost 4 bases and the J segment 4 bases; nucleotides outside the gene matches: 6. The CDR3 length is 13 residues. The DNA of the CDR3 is TGCAGCGTTGGCCAGGGGGAGGGCTATGGCTACACCTTC. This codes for CSVGQGEGYGYTF.

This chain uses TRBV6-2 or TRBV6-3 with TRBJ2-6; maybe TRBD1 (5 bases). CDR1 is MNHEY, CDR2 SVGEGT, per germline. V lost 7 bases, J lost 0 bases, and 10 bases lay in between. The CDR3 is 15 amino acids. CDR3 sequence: CASTPTDSGANVLTF. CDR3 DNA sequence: TGTGCCAGCACCCCGACAGACTCTGGGGCCAACGTCCTGACTTTC.

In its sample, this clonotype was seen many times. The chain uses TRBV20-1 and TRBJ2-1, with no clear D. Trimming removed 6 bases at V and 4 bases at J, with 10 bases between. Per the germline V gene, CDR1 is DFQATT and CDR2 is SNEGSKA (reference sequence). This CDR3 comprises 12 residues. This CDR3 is CSAETNYNEQFF. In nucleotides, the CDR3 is TGCAGTGCGGAAACCAATTACAATGAGCAGTTCTTC.

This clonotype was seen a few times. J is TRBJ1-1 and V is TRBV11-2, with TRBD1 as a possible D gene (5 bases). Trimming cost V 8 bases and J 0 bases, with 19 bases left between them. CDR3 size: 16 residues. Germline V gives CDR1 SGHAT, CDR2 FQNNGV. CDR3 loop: CASSLARWGLNTEAFF. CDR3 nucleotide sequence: TGTGCCAGCTCCCTGGCCCGGTGGGGGTTGAACACTGAAGCTTTCTTT.

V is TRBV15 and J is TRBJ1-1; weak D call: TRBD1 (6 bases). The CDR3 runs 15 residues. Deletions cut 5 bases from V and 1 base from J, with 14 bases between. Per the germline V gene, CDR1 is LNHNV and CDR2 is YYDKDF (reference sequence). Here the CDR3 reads CATSPESRGNTEAFF. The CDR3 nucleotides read TGTGCCACCAGCCCAGAGTCCAGGGGGAACACTGAAGCTTTCTTT.

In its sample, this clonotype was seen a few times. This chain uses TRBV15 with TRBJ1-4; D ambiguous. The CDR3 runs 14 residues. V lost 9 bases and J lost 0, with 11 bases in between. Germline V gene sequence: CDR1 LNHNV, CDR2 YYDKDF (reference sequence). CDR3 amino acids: CATEHRATNEKLFF. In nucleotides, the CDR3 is TGTGCCACGGAACATCGTGCAACTAATGAAAAACTGTTTTTT.

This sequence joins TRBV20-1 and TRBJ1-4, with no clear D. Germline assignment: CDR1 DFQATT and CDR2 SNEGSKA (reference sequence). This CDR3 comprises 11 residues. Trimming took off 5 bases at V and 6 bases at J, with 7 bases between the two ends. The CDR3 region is CSAGFYEKLFF. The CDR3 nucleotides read TGCAGTGCTGGATTTTATGAAAAACTGTTTTTT.

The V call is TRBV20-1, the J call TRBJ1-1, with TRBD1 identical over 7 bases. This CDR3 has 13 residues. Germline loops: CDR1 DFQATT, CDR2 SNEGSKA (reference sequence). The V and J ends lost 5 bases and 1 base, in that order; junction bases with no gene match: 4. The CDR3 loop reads CSARPGGNTEAFF. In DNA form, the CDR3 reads TGCAGTGCTCGCCCAGGGGGGAACACTGAAGCTTTCTTT.

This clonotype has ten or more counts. CDR3: CASSQDIEGGFTYEQYF. The CDR3, as DNA: TGCGCCAGCAGCCAAGATATTGAGGGGGGTTTCACCTACGAGCAGTACTTC. The genes are TRBV4-1 and TRBJ2-7; the D gene could be TRBD1 or TRBD2 (6 bases each). V lost 0 bases and J lost 2, with 17 bases in between. Germline loops: CDR1 MGHRA, CDR2 YSYEKL. This CDR3 is 17 amino acids long.

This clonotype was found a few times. CDR3 sequence: CASNDRLRKSSYEQYF. CDR3 in DNA: TGTGCCAGCAATGACAGGCTCCGCAAGAGCTCCTACGAGCAGTACTTC. The chain has TRBV28 and TRBJ2-7; tentative D call: TRBD1 (6 bases). The CDR3 runs to 16 residues. V lost 7 bases and J 0 bases, leaving 19 bases between the germline ends. Per the germline V gene, CDR1 is MDHEN and CDR2 is SYDVKM.

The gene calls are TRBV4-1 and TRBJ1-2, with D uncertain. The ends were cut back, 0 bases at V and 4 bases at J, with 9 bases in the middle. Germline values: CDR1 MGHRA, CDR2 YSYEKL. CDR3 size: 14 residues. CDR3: CASSQEMVGYGYTF. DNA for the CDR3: TGCGCCAGCAGCCAAGAGATGGTTGGCTATGGCTACACCTTC.

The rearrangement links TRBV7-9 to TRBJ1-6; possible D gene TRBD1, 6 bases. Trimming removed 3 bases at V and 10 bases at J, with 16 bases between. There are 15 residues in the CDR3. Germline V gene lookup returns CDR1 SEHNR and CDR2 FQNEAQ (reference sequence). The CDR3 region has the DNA TGTGCCAGCAGCTTGGGGACAAACCGGAACTCACCCCTCCACTTT. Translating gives CASSLGTNRNSPLHF.

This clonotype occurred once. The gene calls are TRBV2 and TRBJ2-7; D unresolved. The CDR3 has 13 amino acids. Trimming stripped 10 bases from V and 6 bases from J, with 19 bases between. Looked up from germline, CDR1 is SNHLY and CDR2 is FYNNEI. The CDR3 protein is CATALGVLSEQYF. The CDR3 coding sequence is TGTGCCACCGCCCTTGGGGTATTAAGCGAGCAGTACTTC. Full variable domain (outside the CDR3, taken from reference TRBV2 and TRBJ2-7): EPEVTQTPSHQVTQMGQEVILRCVPISNHLYFYWYRQILGQKVEFLVSFYNNEISEKSEIFDDQFSVERPDGSNFTLKIRSTKLEDSAMYFCATALGVLSEQYFGPGTRLTVT.

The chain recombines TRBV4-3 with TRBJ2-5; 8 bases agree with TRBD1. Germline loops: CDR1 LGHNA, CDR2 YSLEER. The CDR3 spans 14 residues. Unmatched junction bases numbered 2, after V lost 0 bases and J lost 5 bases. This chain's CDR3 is CASSQDQGAETQYF. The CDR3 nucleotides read TGCGCCAGCAGCCAAGATCAGGGGGCTGAGACCCAGTACTTC.

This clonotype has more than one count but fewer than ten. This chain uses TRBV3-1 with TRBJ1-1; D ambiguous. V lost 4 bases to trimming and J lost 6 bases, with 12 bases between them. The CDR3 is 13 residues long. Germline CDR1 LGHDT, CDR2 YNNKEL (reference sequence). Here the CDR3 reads CASSRRRGPEAFF. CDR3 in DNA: TGTGCCAGCAGCCGAAGGCGGGGTCCTGAAGCTTTCTTT. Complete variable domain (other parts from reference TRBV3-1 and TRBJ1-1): DTAVSQTPKYLVTQMGNDKSIKCEQNLGHDTMYWYKQDSKKFLKIMFSYNNKELIINETVPNRFSPKSPDKAHLNLHINSLELGDSAVYFCASSRRRGPEAFFGQGTRLTVV.

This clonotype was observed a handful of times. The chain's CDR3 is CASSLLRAGANVLTF. CDR3 DNA sequence: TGTGCCAGCAGCTTACTGAGGGCCGGGGCCAACGTCCTGACTTTC. The rearrangement links TRBV7-9 to TRBJ2-6; maybe TRBD2 (5 bases). Germline CDR1 reads SEHNR; CDR2 reads FQNEAQ (reference sequence). Trimming cost V 2 bases and J 4 bases, with 9 bases left between them. The CDR3 runs 15 residues.

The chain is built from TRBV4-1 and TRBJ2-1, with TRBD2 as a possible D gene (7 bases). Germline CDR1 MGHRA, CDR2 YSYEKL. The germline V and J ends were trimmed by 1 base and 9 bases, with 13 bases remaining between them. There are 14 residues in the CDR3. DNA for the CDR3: TGCGCCAGCAGCCAAGGTTTGCGGGGGCGTGAGCAGTTCTTC. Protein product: CASSQGLRGREQFF.

CDR3 nucleotide sequence: TGTGCCAGCAGCGCGCCGGGCGCAACAGGGGTCCCCTTCTCCTACGAGCAGTACGTC. Its translation: CASSAPGATGVPFSYEQYV. The chain carries TRBV9 and TRBJ2-7, with 7 bases that match TRBD1. The CDR3 totals 19 residues. V shed 3 bases and J 0 bases; nucleotides not matched to a gene: 18. Germline V gives CDR1 SGDLS, CDR2 YYNGEE.